The clone carrying this TCR beta chain showed up many times. Antigen: not known. The data originate from a study of early T cells in non-severe SARS-CoV-2 infection. Study-wide background: Sequencing input comprised bulk RNA from unsorted whole blood; chain pairing was not available.

The V end was cut by 4 bases, the J end by 2 bases, with 11 bases between. Germline values: CDR1 GTSNPN, CDR2 SVGIG (reference sequence). The CDR3 loop spans 13 amino acids. Study-level points and caveats: Comparison of clonotypes with VDJdb favored anti-spike CD8 responses while missing private and CD4 specificities.

Unique molecular identifier tags were affixed to discrete cDNA molecules. TCRdb redid the calling of the 5' RACE reads with MiXCR, one entry per CDR3 protein. Here the sample spans approximately 70,000 distinct CDR3 sequences, 4% to 6% being singletons. The clonotype originates from an adult who was a healthcare worker with PCR-confirmed SARS-CoV-2 infection or an uninfected control (not recorded which). The donor label of this sample is uncertain. This material consisted of whole blood, taken at baseline. The chain combines TRBV30 with TRBJ1-2, with a possible D match to TRBD1 (5 bases). Here the CDR3 DNA reads TGTGCCTGGACGAAGGGGAAAAACTATGGCTACACCTTC. The encoded protein is CAWTKGKNYGYTF.